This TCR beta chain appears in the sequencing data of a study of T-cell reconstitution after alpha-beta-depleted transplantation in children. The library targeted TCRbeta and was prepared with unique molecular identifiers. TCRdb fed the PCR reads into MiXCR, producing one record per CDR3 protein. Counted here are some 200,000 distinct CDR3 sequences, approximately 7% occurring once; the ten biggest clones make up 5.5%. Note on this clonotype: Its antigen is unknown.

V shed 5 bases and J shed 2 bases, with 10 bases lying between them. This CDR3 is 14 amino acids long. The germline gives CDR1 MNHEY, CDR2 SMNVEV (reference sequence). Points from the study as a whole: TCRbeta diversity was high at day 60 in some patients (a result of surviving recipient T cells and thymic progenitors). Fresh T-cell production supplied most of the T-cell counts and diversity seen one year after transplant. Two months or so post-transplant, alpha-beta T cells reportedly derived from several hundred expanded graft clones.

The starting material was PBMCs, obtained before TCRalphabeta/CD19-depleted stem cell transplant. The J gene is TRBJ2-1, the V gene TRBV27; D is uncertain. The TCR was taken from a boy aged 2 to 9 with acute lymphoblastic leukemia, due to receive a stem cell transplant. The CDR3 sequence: CASSPYSPYNEQFF. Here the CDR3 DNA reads TGTGCCAGCAGTCCCTACAGCCCCTACAATGAGCAGTTCTTC.